The entry below describes one T cell receptor beta chain. The sample is drawn from a study of blood T cells in healthy people across ages. Individuals who donated were healthy Caucasians from Russia aged about 6 to 100. Sample-barcoded 5' priming and a J-beta primer mix drove a second PCR of roughly 7 to 11 cycles. Each of the cDNA molecules was tagged by a template-switch adaptor with 12 random nucleotides. TCRdb ran MiXCR on the 5' RACE reads and lists one entry per CDR3 protein. This table holds 1.5 million to 2 million distinct CDR3 sequences, approximately 50% found once. The CDR3 is 15 residues long. Germline CDR1 and CDR2: KGHSH and LQKENI. The V and J ends lost 0 bases and 5 bases respectively, with 11 bases between them.

The sample consisted of blood. The chain links TRBV18 to TRBJ2-1; D is perhaps TRBD1 (5 bases). This receptor was identified in a middle-aged woman in good health. The chain's CDR3 is CASSPPPAGHNEQFF. The CDR3 nucleotides are TGTGCCAGCTCACCACCGCCTGCAGGGCACAATGAGCAGTTCTTC.